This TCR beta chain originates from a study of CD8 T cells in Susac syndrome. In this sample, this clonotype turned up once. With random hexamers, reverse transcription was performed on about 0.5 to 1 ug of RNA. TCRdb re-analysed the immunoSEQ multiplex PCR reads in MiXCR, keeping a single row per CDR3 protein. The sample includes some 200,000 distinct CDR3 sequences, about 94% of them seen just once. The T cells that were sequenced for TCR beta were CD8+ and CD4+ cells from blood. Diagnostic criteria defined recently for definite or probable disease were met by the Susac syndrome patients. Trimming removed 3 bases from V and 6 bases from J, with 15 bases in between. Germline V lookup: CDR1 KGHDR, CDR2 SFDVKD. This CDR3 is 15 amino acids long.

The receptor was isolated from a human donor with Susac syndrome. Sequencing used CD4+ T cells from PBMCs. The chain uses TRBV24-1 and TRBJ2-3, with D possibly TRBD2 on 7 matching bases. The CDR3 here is CATSDRRGARDTQYF. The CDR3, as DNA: TGTGCCACCAGTGATCGCCGGGGGGCCAGGGATACGCAGTATTTT.